These 19 T cell receptor beta chains originate from one sample sequenced in a study of blood T cell repertoires in COVID-19. The assay was immunoSEQ multiplex PCR, and TCRdb's table has in-frame clones only and misses some. The sample yields about 170,000 clones, 82% seen once. Sequencing input: peripheral blood. The receptor source for this set is a woman in her forties with COVID-19, enrolled during active disease.

The V gene is TRBV27, the J gene TRBJ2-1, with TRBD2 identical over 7 bases. Losses at the gene ends were 6 bases for V and 0 bases for J; bases not matched to a gene: 11. Germline lookup yields CDR1 MNHEY and CDR2 SMNVEV (reference sequence). The CDR3 is 17 amino acids. CDR3 sequence (DNA): TGTGCCAGCAGGGGCATGGGGGGGGTTAGCTCCTACAATGAGCAGTTCTTC. It translates to CASRGMGGVSSYNEQFF.

The chain employs TRBV6-4 and TRBJ2-1; TRBD1 aligns across 8 bases. CDR1 MRHNA and CDR2 SNTAGT come from the germline V gene. V was clipped by 2 bases and J by 7 bases; unmatched bases: 7. The CDR3 runs 15 residues. DNA for the CDR3: TGTGCCAGCAGTGACGGCCAGGGGGCGGGGAATGAGCAGTTCTTC. This sequence encodes CASSDGQGAGNEQFF.

This chain joins TRBV5-5 and TRBJ2-3; unclear D gene. Trimming cost V 1 base and J 5 bases, with 11 bases left between them. The CDR3 is 14 amino acids. The V gene's germline CDR1 is SGHKS and CDR2 YYEKEE (reference sequence). The CDR3 DNA reads as TGTGCCAGCAGCTTGCGCCTCGCCGGAGATACGCAGTATTTT. Protein: CASSLRLAGDTQYF. The variable domain in full, with the rest retrieved from reference TRBV5-5 and TRBJ2-3, is DAGVTQSPTHLIKTRGQQVTLRCSPISGHKSVSWYQQVLGQGPQFIFQYYEKEERGRGNFPDRFSARQFPNYSSELNVNALLLGDSALYLCASSLRLAGDTQYFGPGTRLTVL.

The chain has TRBV27 and TRBJ1-4; D is uncertain. Germline values: CDR1 MNHEY, CDR2 SMNVEV (reference sequence). The CDR3 extends over 14 amino acids. Trimming stripped 2 bases from V and 6 bases from J, with 10 bases between. The CDR3 is CASSLNRGYEKLFF. DNA for the CDR3: TGTGCCAGCAGTTTAAATCGAGGATATGAAAAACTGTTTTTT.

The chain links TRBV19 to TRBJ2-5; 10 bases fit TRBD2. Trimming took 7 bases from V and 3 from J; bases not matched to a gene: 11. Per the germline V gene, CDR1 is LNHDA and CDR2 is SQIVND (reference sequence). The CDR3 extends over 16 amino acids. The CDR3 coding sequence is TGTGCCAGTAACCCAAAGGGTACTAGCGGGAAAGAGACCCAGTACTTC. This gives the protein CASNPKGTSGKETQYF.

The V and J genes are TRBV6-5 and TRBJ1-2; D unclear. Between the trimmed V and J ends, which lost 2 bases and 5 bases, there was a span of 15 bases. The germline CDR1 and CDR2 sequences are MNHEY and SVGAGI. The CDR3 contains 15 residues. The CDR3 DNA reads TGTGCCAGCAGTTACACCTCGGGAAGCCTATATGGCTACACCTTC. Translation gives CASSYTSGSLYGYTF.

The chain recombines TRBV7-8 with TRBJ2-7, with D perhaps matching TRBD2 (5 bases). Germline V gene data show CDR1 as SGHVS and CDR2 as FQNEAQ. Trimming removed 1 base from V and 11 bases from J, with 15 bases in between. The CDR3 runs to 13 residues. The CDR3 here is CASSLVDQVSEYF. DNA of the CDR3: TGTGCCAGCAGCTTAGTTGACCAGGTTAGCGAGTACTTC. The full variable domain, completed using reference TRBV7-8 and TRBJ2-7, is GAGVSQSPRYKVAKRGQDVALRCDPISGHVSLFWYQQALGQGPEFLTYFQNEAQLDKSGLPSDRFFAERPEGSVSTLKIQRTQQEDSAVYLCASSLVDQVSEYFGPGTRLTVT.

The genes are TRBV30 and TRBJ2-1, with TRBD2 identical over 14 bases. The germline V gene has CDR1 GTSNPN and CDR2 SVGIG (reference sequence). After removal of 3 bases from V and 1 base from J, the junction contained 2 bases not matched to a gene. The CDR3 length is 16 residues. Written as DNA, the CDR3 is TGTGCCTGGAGGACTAGCGGGGGGGTATCCTACAATGAGCAGTTCTTC. This sequence encodes CAWRTSGGVSYNEQFF.

This clone was seen a few times. The chain recombines TRBV30 with TRBJ2-5; TRBD1 is a possible D gene (6 bases). Germline CDR1 GTSNPN, CDR2 SVGIG (reference sequence). The CDR3 extends over 12 amino acids. The V end was cut by 3 bases, the J end by 5 bases, with 10 bases between. CDR3 loop: CAWSPGVETQYF. CDR3 DNA: TGTGCCTGGAGCCCAGGGGTGGAGACCCAGTACTTC.

The rearrangement uses TRBV6-5 and TRBJ2-3; TRBD2 might be the D (5 bases). Per the germline V gene, CDR1 is MNHEY and CDR2 is SVGAGI. The CDR3 has 11 residues. V shed 11 bases and J shed 2 bases, with 8 bases lying between them. The CDR3: CAGGLTDTQYF. The CDR3, as DNA: TGTGCCGGAGGCCTCACAGATACGCAGTATTTT.

The chain employs TRBV28 and TRBJ1-1, with TRBD1 identical over 11 bases. Per the germline V gene, CDR1 is MDHEN and CDR2 is SYDVKM. J was trimmed by 0 bases and V by 5 bases; bases with no gene match: 5. There are 16 residues in the CDR3. In DNA, the CDR3 is TGTGCCAGCAGTCGCGGGACAGGGGGTTTGAACACTGAAGCTTTCTTT. It codes for CASSRGTGGLNTEAFF.

The V call is TRBV9, the J call TRBJ2-3, with TRBD2 identical over 7 bases. CDR3 length: 15 amino acids. Germline CDR1 reads SGDLS; CDR2 reads YYNGEE. V shed 0 bases, J shed 6 bases, and the junction held 7 bases outside the gene matches. CDR3 sequence (DNA): TGTGCCAGCAGCGTAGGGGGGGGACCGCCGGATACGCAGTATTTT. Protein product: CASSVGGGPPDTQYF.

The chain couples TRBV3-1 (or the pseudogene TRBV3-2) to TRBJ2-2; a weak D match, TRBD2 (6 bases). This CDR3 spans 15 amino acids. The ends were cut back, 2 bases at V and 6 bases at J, with 13 bases in the middle. Looked up from germline, CDR1 is LGHDT and CDR2 is YNNKEL (reference sequence). The chain's CDR3 is CASSQSSGDAGELFF. CDR3 DNA: TGTGCCAGCAGCCAATCGTCGGGGGACGCCGGGGAGCTGTTTTTT.

This chain connects TRBV6-4 to TRBJ2-1; 13 nucleotides align to TRBD2. The trim removed 5 bases at V and 8 bases at J, leaving 6 bases unmatched. The V gene's germline CDR1 is MRHNA and CDR2 SNTAGT. The CDR3 sequence is 15 residues long. The CDR3 region has the DNA TGTGCCAGCAGTATACTAGCGGGGGGGCCCGATGAGCAGTTCTTC. Amino acids: CASSILAGGPDEQFF.

This clone was seen repeatedly, ten times or more. The V gene is TRBV7-2, the J gene TRBJ2-1, with 10 bases fitting TRBD1. The J segment lost 5 bases and the V segment lost 5 bases, leaving 6 bases of the junction unmatched. Germline V gene sequence: CDR1 SGHTA, CDR2 FQGNSA. This CDR3 has 15 residues. The DNA of the CDR3 is TGTGCCAGCAGCCGGGACAGGGGCTATAACAATGAGCAGTTCTTC. It yields the protein CASSRDRGYNNEQFF.

The chain employs TRBV6-5 and TRBJ2-3; 7 positions agree with TRBD2. The CDR3 runs to 15 residues. V dropped 10 bases and J dropped 1; count of bases not matched to a gene: 11. Germline values: CDR1 MNHEY, CDR2 SVGAGI. CDR3 protein: CATRASGAGTDTQYF. The CDR3 nucleotides are TGTGCCACCCGGGCGAGCGGGGCCGGCACAGATACGCAGTATTTT.

The gene calls are TRBV27 and TRBJ2-1; D is uncertain. V was pared by 4 bases and J by 0 bases, with 10 bases between. CDR1 and CDR2 (germline): MNHEY, SMNVEV (reference sequence). The CDR3 covers 15 residues. The CDR3 spells CASSYSRSSYNEQFF. The CDR3 DNA is TGTGCCAGCAGTTATTCAAGGAGCTCCTACAATGAGCAGTTCTTC.

Notes on this clone: Sequence at one end of the junction differs from germline and may be a read error. This sequence joins TRBV6-1 and TRBJ2-5; 9 bases are shared with TRBD1. The CDR3 extends over 14 amino acids. CDR1 and CDR2 (germline): MNHNS, SASEGT. CDR3 DNA: TGTGCCAGCAGTGAAAGAAGAGACAGGGGGAATCAAAACTTC. This sequence encodes CASSERRDRGNQNF.

The chain uses TRBV5-1 and TRBJ2-1; TRBD2 agrees at 8 bases. The CDR3 length is 14 residues. From germline, CDR1 is SGHRS and CDR2 YFSETQ. V dropped 5 bases and J dropped 8; count of bases not matched to a gene: 9. The CDR3 loop is CASSESGSYYEQFF. The DNA for the CDR3 is TGCGCCAGCAGTGAAAGCGGGAGTTATTATGAGCAGTTCTTC.